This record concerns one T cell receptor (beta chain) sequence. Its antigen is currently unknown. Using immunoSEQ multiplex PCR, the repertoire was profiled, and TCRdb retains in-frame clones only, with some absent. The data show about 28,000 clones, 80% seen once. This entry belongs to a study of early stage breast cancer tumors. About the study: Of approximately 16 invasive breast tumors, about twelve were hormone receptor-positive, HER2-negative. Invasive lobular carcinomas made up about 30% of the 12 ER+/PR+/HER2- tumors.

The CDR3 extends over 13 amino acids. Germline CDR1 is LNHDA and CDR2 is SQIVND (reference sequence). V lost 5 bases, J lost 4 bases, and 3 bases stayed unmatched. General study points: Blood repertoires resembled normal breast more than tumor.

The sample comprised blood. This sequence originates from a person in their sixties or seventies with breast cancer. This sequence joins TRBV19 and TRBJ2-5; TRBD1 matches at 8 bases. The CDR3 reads CASSGQGGETQYF. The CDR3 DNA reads TGTGCCAGTAGTGGACAGGGAGGAGAGACCCAGTACTTC.